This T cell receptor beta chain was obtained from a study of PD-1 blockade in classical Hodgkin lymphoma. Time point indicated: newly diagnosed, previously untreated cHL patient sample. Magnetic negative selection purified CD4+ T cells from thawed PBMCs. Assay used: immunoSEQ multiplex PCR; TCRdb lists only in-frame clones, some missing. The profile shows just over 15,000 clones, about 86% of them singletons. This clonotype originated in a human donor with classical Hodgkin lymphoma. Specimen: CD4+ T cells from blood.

The CDR3: CASSFVPPMNTEAFF. The CDR3 coding sequence is TGTGCCAGCAGTTTCGTACCACCCATGAACACTGAAGCTTTCTTT. The chain employs TRBV28 and TRBJ1-1; D gene ambiguous. Trimming shortened V by 3 bases and J by 0 bases, and 11 bases separated the two germline ends. Germline assignment: CDR1 MDHEN and CDR2 SYDVKM. CDR3 size: 15 residues.